This passage covers 29 T cell receptor beta chains from one sample sequenced in a study of cytomegalovirus exposure and HLA in healthy donors. PCR involved 60 Vbeta and 13 Jbeta primers. The method was immunoSEQ multiplex PCR; TCRdb's version includes in-frame clones alone and lacks a portion of them. Here the sample spans about 120,000 clones, about 80% being singletons. Sequenced: PBMCs. These receptors were collected from a female donor in good health and CMV-seropositive.

The chain has TRBV5-8 and TRBJ1-5, with D possibly being TRBD1 (6 bases). Trimming took 4 bases from V and 4 from J, leaving 12 bases between them. Germline V gene sequence: CDR1 SGHTS, CDR2 YDEGEE. The CDR3 contains 14 residues. Here the CDR3 DNA reads TGTGCCAGCAGCCACGGACAGCGGAATCAGCCCCAGCATTTT. It encodes CASSHGQRNQPQHF. Full variable domain (missing parts from reference TRBV5-8 and TRBJ1-5): EAGVTQSPTHLIKTRGQQATLRCSPISGHTSVYWYQQALGLGLQFLLWYDEGEERNRGNFPPRFSGRQFPNYSSELNVNALELEDSALYLCASSHGQRNQPQHFGDGTRLSIL.

J is TRBJ2-7 and V is TRBV2; D is ambiguous. The CDR3 extends over 12 amino acids. Germline V gene data show CDR1 as SNHLY and CDR2 as FYNNEI. V dropped 0 bases and J dropped 4 bases, with 4 bases sitting between them. The CDR3 DNA reads as TGTGCCAGCAGTGAAGCGGCATACGAGCAGTACTTC. This translates into CASSEAAYEQYF.

The chain combines TRBV15 with TRBJ2-3; D unclear. Germline values: CDR1 LNHNV, CDR2 YYDKDF (reference sequence). The CDR3 extends over 13 amino acids. Deletions cut 3 bases from V and 0 bases from J, with 4 bases between. The chain's CDR3 is CATSRTSTDTQYF. The CDR3, as DNA: TGTGCCACCAGCAGGACAAGCACAGATACGCAGTATTTT.

In its sample, this clone was seen a few times. This chain uses TRBV30 with TRBJ2-5, with 7 bases lining up with TRBD1. Trimming at V came to 1 base and at J to 2 bases, leaving 7 bases not matched to a gene. The V gene's germline CDR1 is GTSNPN and CDR2 SVGIG (reference sequence). The CDR3 loop spans 15 amino acids. The CDR3 coding sequence is TGTGCCTGGAGTGCTCGGCAGGGGGTTCAAGAGACCCAGTACTTC. Protein product: CAWSARQGVQETQYF. The complete variable domain, with remaining parts taken from reference TRBV30 and TRBJ2-5, reads SQTIHQWPATLVQPVGSPLSLECTVEGTSNPNLYWYRQAAGRGLQLLFYSVGIGQISSEVPQNLSASRPQDRQFILSSKKLLLSDSGFYLCAWSARQGVQETQYFGPGTRLLVL.

The CDR3 DNA sequence: TGTGCCAGCAGTTACGGGGCAGGGATTGCTAATTCACCCCTCCACTTT. Amino acid sequence: CASSYGAGIANSPLHF. The chain couples TRBV6-5 to TRBJ1-6; TRBD1 might be the D (5 bases). V was clipped by 2 bases and J by 6 bases, with 14 bases between them. This CDR3 has 16 amino acids. CDR1 MNHEY and CDR2 SVGAGI come from the germline V gene.

V usage is TRBV6-5 and J usage is TRBJ1-4; D is unclear. The CDR3 is 16 amino acids. Germline CDR1 reads MNHEY; CDR2 reads SVGAGI. V lost 0 bases and J 0 bases, leaving 8 bases between the germline ends. CDR3 sequence: CASSYSRASTNEKLFF. The CDR3 DNA follows: TGTGCCAGCAGTTACTCACGTGCGTCAACTAATGAAAAACTGTTTTTT.

The rearrangement links TRBV19 to TRBJ1-1; D gene uncertain. The CDR3 runs 14 residues. Germline lookup yields CDR1 LNHDA and CDR2 SQIVND (reference sequence). V was clipped by 3 bases and J by 0 bases, with 8 bases between them. The CDR3: CASSMIQLNTEAFF. CDR3 nucleotide sequence: TGTGCCAGTAGTATGATACAATTGAACACTGAAGCTTTCTTT.

The chain carries TRBV10-3 and TRBJ1-1; the D gene is possibly TRBD1 (5 bases). Germline CDR1 ENHRY, CDR2 SYGVKD. V was shortened by 5 bases and J by 5 bases, with 9 bases between the two germline ends. The CDR3 length is 12 residues. Here the CDR3 reads CAISSRVTEAFF. As DNA, the CDR3 is TGTGCCATCAGTTCCAGGGTAACTGAAGCTTTCTTT.

J is TRBJ2-2 and V is TRBV2; tentative D call: TRBD1 (6 bases). The CDR3 totals 15 residues. V lost 3 bases and J lost 4, with 12 bases in between. Germline CDR1 SNHLY, CDR2 FYNNEI. The CDR3 nucleotides read TGTGCCAGCAGTGATCAGGGGCCGGGCACCGGGGAGCTGTTTTTT. This gives the protein CASSDQGPGTGELFF.

The V call is TRBV5-4, the J call TRBJ2-7; TRBD1 aligns across 9 bases. This CDR3 spans 15 amino acids. Trimming at V came to 0 bases and at J to 2 bases, leaving 3 bases not matched to a gene. Per germline, CDR1 SGHNT and CDR2 YYREEE (reference sequence). The CDR3 reads CASSLEDRGTYEQYF. The CDR3 DNA reads as TGTGCCAGCAGCTTGGAGGACAGGGGCACCTACGAGCAGTACTTC.

A few counts support this clone. The sample has other DNA sequences that encode this CDR3 too. The chain has TRBV5-1 and TRBJ1-4, with 9 bases identical to TRBD1. Germline loops: CDR1 SGHRS, CDR2 YFSETQ. The CDR3 sequence is 14 residues long. V was clipped by 0 bases and J by 6 bases; unmatched bases: 0. The CDR3 sequence is CASSLGQGDEKLFF. The CDR3 DNA reads TGCGCCAGCAGCTTGGGACAGGGGGATGAAAAACTGTTTTTT.

This clone has a single count. The V and J genes are TRBV7-2 and TRBJ2-7, with 7 bases that match TRBD1. The trim removed 5 bases at V and 2 bases at J, leaving 6 bases unmatched. The V gene's germline CDR1 is SGHTA and CDR2 FQGNSA. The length of the CDR3 is 14 residues. The CDR3 DNA is TGTGCCAGCAGCCCCCGGACAGGAACCTACGAGCAGTACTTC. Translation gives CASSPRTGTYEQYF.

This clone occurred a few times. V gene TRBV7-9 combines with J gene TRBJ1-3; 10 nucleotides align to TRBD1. V shed 5 bases and J 1 base; nucleotides not matched to a gene: 8. From germline, CDR1 is SEHNR and CDR2 FQNEAQ (reference sequence). This CDR3 spans 17 amino acids. This CDR3 is CASSRRDRGPSGNTIYF. The CDR3, as DNA: TGTGCCAGCAGCCGCCGGGACAGGGGCCCTTCTGGAAACACCATATATTTT.

The V gene is TRBV30, the J gene TRBJ1-1; TRBD1 might be the D (5 bases). The germline CDR1 and CDR2 sequences are GTSNPN and SVGIG (reference sequence). This CDR3 contains 12 residues. CDR3 bases: TGTGCGCACAGGAGAATGAACACTGAAGCTTTCTTT. Its translation is CAHRRMNTEAFF.

V is TRBV6-6 and J is TRBJ2-7; 8 bases align to TRBD1. Germline V gives CDR1 MNHNY, CDR2 SVGAGI (reference sequence). With V trimmed by 6 bases and J by 5 bases, 9 bases remained unmatched. The CDR3 totals 14 residues. CDR3 loop: CASSPDRVMNEQYF. The CDR3 coding sequence is TGTGCCAGCAGCCCGGACAGGGTGATGAACGAGCAGTACTTC.

This clone appeared once. V gene TRBV7-2 combines with J gene TRBJ1-4; 7 nucleotides agree with TRBD1. J lost 8 bases, V lost 5 bases, and 8 bases had no gene match. The CDR3 runs to 14 residues. Germline lookup yields CDR1 SGHTA and CDR2 FQGNSA. The CDR3 reads CASSRYTGDEKLFF. The CDR3 DNA reads as TGTGCCAGCAGCCGGTATACAGGGGACGAAAAACTGTTTTTT. The complete variable domain, with remaining parts taken from reference TRBV7-2 and TRBJ1-4, reads GAGVSQSPSNKVTEKGKDVELRCDPISGHTALYWYRQSLGQGLEFLIYFQGNSAPDKSGLPSDRFSAERTGGSVSTLTIQRTQQEDSAVYLCASSRYTGDEKLFFGSGTQLSVL.

The chain combines TRBV7-9 with TRBJ2-5, with TRBD1 identical over 9 bases. V gave up 7 bases and J gave up 7 bases; unmatched junction bases: 13. The CDR3 is 15 residues long. Per the germline V gene, CDR1 is SEHNR and CDR2 is FQNEAQ (reference sequence). The CDR3 DNA follows: TGTGCCAGCACCCTAGAGGGACAGGGCCCAGCGACCCAGTACTTC. Translated, it gives CASTLEGQGPATQYF.

The chain joins TRBV5-8 to TRBJ2-7; 7 positions match TRBD1. CDR3 length: 14 residues. The trim removed 1 base at V and 2 bases at J, leaving 3 bases unmatched. Looked up from germline, CDR1 is SGHTS and CDR2 is YDEGEE. Here the CDR3 DNA reads TGTGCCAGCAGCTTGAGACAGGGTACCTACGAGCAGTACTTC. Its protein is CASSLRQGTYEQYF.

The chain carries TRBV11-3 and TRBJ2-5, with 9 positions matching TRBD2. The germline CDR1 and CDR2 sequences are SGHNT and YENEEA. V shed 3 bases and J 4 bases; nucleotides not matched to a gene: 0. This CDR3 has 13 residues. CDR3 DNA: TGTGCCAGCAGCTTTAGCGGGGGAGAGACCCAGTACTTC. This translates into CASSFSGGETQYF.

The J gene is TRBJ2-4, the V gene TRBV5-1; a possible D gene is TRBD1 (6 bases). The V gene lost 0 bases and the J gene lost 5 bases, with 12 bases spanning the gap. This CDR3 region has 15 residues. Per the germline V gene, CDR1 is SGHRS and CDR2 is YFSETQ. CDR3 sequence reads: CASSLEGTPENIQYF. CDR3 bases: TGCGCCAGCAGCTTGGAGGGGACACCAGAAAACATTCAGTACTTC.

The chain combines TRBV27 with TRBJ2-7; TRBD2 aligns across 7 bases. The V and J ends lost 6 bases and 3 bases, in that order; junction bases with no gene match: 5. The CDR3 loop spans 13 amino acids. Per germline, CDR1 MNHEY and CDR2 SMNVEV (reference sequence). This CDR3 is CASRPSGLYEQYF. As DNA, the CDR3 is TGTGCCAGCAGGCCTAGCGGACTCTACGAGCAGTACTTC.

In DNA, the CDR3 is TGTGCCAGTAGTATCCGCCAGGGCTCTTCTGGTGGCTACACCTTC. It yields the protein CASSIRQGSSGGYTF. V is TRBV19 and J is TRBJ1-2; tentative D call: TRBD1 (5 bases). CDR1 is LNHDA, CDR2 SQIVND, per germline (reference sequence). Trimming shortened V by 3 bases and J by 7 bases, and 18 bases separated the two germline ends. This CDR3 spans 15 amino acids. Combining the CDR3 with reference TRBV19 and TRBJ1-2 gives the whole variable domain DGGITQSPKYLFRKEGQNVTLSCEQNLNHDAMYWYRQDPGQGLRLIYYSQIVNDFQKGDIAEGYSVSREKKESFPLTVTSAQKNPTAFYLCASSIRQGSSGGYTFGSGTRLTVV.

The chain is built from TRBV19 and TRBJ1-6; 9 bases agree with TRBD1. Germline CDR1 is LNHDA and CDR2 is SQIVND (reference sequence). Losses at the gene ends were 2 bases for V and 3 bases for J; bases not matched to a gene: 5. This CDR3 region has 17 residues. The CDR3 DNA reads as TGTGCCAGTAGTATACAACAGGACAGGGGCTATAATTCACCCCTCCACTTT. It translates to CASSIQQDRGYNSPLHF.

The chain is built from TRBV9 and TRBJ2-7, with D tentatively TRBD1 (6 bases). Germline-derived CDR1 and CDR2 are SGDLS and YYNGEE. V lost 4 bases, J lost 6 bases, and 14 bases lay in between. This CDR3 is built from 13 residues. CDR3 sequence (DNA): TGTGCCAGCAGCCCACCAACAGGGTTCGAGCAGTACTTC. It encodes CASSPPTGFEQYF.

The V and J genes are TRBV5-4 and TRBJ2-1, with D possibly being TRBD2 (6 bases). This CDR3 is built from 15 residues. Trimming removed 4 bases at V and 10 bases at J, with 21 bases between. Germline V gene data show CDR1 as SGHNT and CDR2 as YYREEE (reference sequence). The CDR3 sequence: CASSLLTGDFGEQFF. CDR3 sequence (DNA): TGTGCCAGCAGCCTCCTCACGGGGGACTTCGGGGAGCAGTTCTTC. The variable domain in full, with the rest retrieved from reference TRBV5-4 and TRBJ2-1, is ETGVTQSPTHLIKTRGQQVTLRCSSQSGHNTVSWYQQALGQGPQFIFQYYREEENGRGNFPPRFSGLQFPNYSSELNVNALELDDSALYLCASSLLTGDFGEQFFGPGTRLTVL.

The rearrangement links TRBV5-1 to TRBJ1-2; 7 nucleotides match TRBD1. The germline V gene has CDR1 SGHRS and CDR2 YFSETQ. The CDR3 covers 14 residues. V shed 0 bases and J 4 bases; nucleotides not matched to a gene: 3. In nucleotides, the CDR3 is TGCGCCAGCAGCTTGGAGAGGGACAGCTATGGCTACACCTTC. It is translated as CASSLERDSYGYTF.

This clone came up once. The rearrangement links TRBV2 to TRBJ1-6; 11 positions match TRBD1. Germline V lookup: CDR1 SNHLY, CDR2 FYNNEI. This CDR3 comprises 13 residues. With V trimmed by 6 bases and J by 11 bases, 3 bases remained unmatched. CDR3 coding DNA: TGTGCCAGCAGGGACAGGGGGCTAGCACCCCTCCACTTT. Translating it yields CASRDRGLAPLHF.

CDR3 DNA: TGTGCCAGCAGTACCCGTCCGACCGGGGGTGAAAAACTGTTTTTT. Translating gives CASSTRPTGGEKLFF. V and J are TRBV28 and TRBJ1-4; tentative D call: TRBD1 (5 bases). Germline CDR1 reads MDHEN; CDR2 reads SYDVKM. The V gene lost 5 bases and the J gene lost 7 bases, with 17 bases spanning the gap. The CDR3 is 15 amino acids.

This clone has a handful of counts. The CDR3 here is CAWSVLAGGQPQHF. CDR3 nucleotide sequence: TGTGCCTGGAGTGTACTGGCAGGGGGTCAGCCCCAGCATTTT. The chain combines TRBV30 with TRBJ1-5, with TRBD1 matching 7 bases. In germline, CDR1 is GTSNPN, CDR2 SVGIG (reference sequence). The CDR3 is 14 amino acids. V lost 0 bases, J lost 6 bases, and 5 bases stayed unmatched. The complete variable domain, with remaining parts taken from reference TRBV30 and TRBJ1-5, reads SQTIHQWPATLVQPVGSPLSLECTVEGTSNPNLYWYRQAAGRGLQLLFYSVGIGQISSEVPQNLSASRPQDRQFILSSKKLLLSDSGFYLCAWSVLAGGQPQHFGDGTRLSIL.